Sequencing of this T cell receptor (beta chain) was carried out in a study of T cell repertoires in cytomegalovirus infection. Study conclusions and caveats: HLA-C-restricted CMV clonotypes gave the most frequent clonotype in two of eight donors.

This clonotype was observed many times. Its target is unknown. The germline gives CDR1 LNHDA, CDR2 SQIVND (reference sequence). The CDR3 is made up of 11 amino acids. Trimming pared 3 bases from V and 1 base from J, leaving 0 bases between. Using its own MiXCR run on the reads, TCRdb lists one record per CDR3 protein. Altogether some 270,000 distinct CDR3 sequences are present, 20% to 25% being singletons, with the ten largest covering about 21%. This receptor was identified in a human donor in good health (CMV status not recorded). Some clones in this sample may be carry-over from other donors' samples. This rearrangement joins TRBV19 to TRBJ1-1, with unresolved D. Sequencing was performed on cultured PBMCs, taken from culture after CMV antigen stimulation. This CDR3 is CASSMNTEAFF. The CDR3 DNA follows: TGTGCCAGTAGTATGAACACTGAAGCTTTCTTT.